This TCR beta chain is drawn from a study of cytomegalovirus exposure and HLA in healthy donors (TCRdb year 2017). Regarding the study in general: In an earlier analysis of 550 to 750 of the donors, 276 Gb of sequence data and 100 million or so unique TCR beta sequences from 150 million to 200 million T cells were reported. An early release that covered about 640 HLA-typed donors contained around 330 gigabases of sequencing data and tens of millions of unique TCR sequences. Of the roughly 400 genotyped donors, 80% to 90% were placed in the genetic ancestry cluster associated with self-reported Caucasian donors. The aim of the study was to test whether cataloging public T cell receptors could identify signatures of past pathogen exposure. Using immunosequencing, the study profiled T cell repertoires from about 610 subjects and related those repertoires to cytomegalovirus serostatus. Along with the roughly 610-subject first cohort, a separate validation cohort of around 120 different subjects was used. The study combined high-throughput TCR immunosequencing, statistical association of individual TCRs with disease status, and machine learning to predict cytomegalovirus infection status. A later analysis re-examined previously published TCR beta repertoires from just over 650 donors and added high-resolution HLA genotyping to investigate patterns of TCR occurrence. The later analysis used no new phenotypic data to find candidate immune exposures, relying instead on TCR beta sequences and their occurrence across donors. To decide whether each TCR beta V gene segment behaved as functional or pseudogenic, an earlier analysis of some 600 of the donors relied on high-throughput TCR beta sequencing. Donor age, sex, ethnicity and CMV serostatus were compiled together with the repertoire data. Genome-wide SNP genotypes for about 65% of the roughly 670 donors were used in a later genetic analysis, which treated that subset as a discovery cohort. All discovery cohort repertoires had been generated on a single sequencing platform. Both class I and class II loci were covered by HLA typing, at four-digit resolution. The number of donors typed differed by locus, with 629-630 for A, B, C, DRB1 and DQB1, roughly 520 for DQA1, nearly 610 for DPA1, and some 440 for DPB1. Four or five DR-DQ haplotypes were treated as single units for association and clustering because of strong linkage in the cohort. Across about 370 genotyped donors of the cohort, an average of about 240,000 unique TCR beta nucleotide sequences per donor were sequenced, and around 20% of those sequences were non-productive.

The library relied on the immunoSEQ multiplex PCR assay. For the multiplex PCR, a mixture combining 60 forward primers for TCR Vbeta segments and 13 reverse primers for TCR Jbeta segments was used. The CDR3 region of rearranged TCR beta genes was amplified from genomic DNA with a multiplex PCR assay. Amplified TCR beta libraries were sequenced as 87-base-pair reads on the Illumina HiSeq System. The source study handled its data this way. A later analysis counted about 76 million unique TCR beta chains across the 550 to 800 repertoires, and approximately 11 million of these chains were shared by at least two donors. A nearest-neighbor algorithm error-corrected the raw reads and collapsed the reads into unique sequences, merging closely related sequences to remove PCR and sequencing errors. V, D and J gene segments were assigned by aligning CDR3 sequences to IMGT reference sequences. For a sequence to be retained, at least a six-nucleotide match to both a V gene segment and a J gene segment was required. A rearrangement counted as productive if the CDR3 had no stop codons and remained in frame with V and J, and every other rearrangement counted as non-productive. CDR3 was defined by IMGT convention, running from the second conserved V-encoded cysteine to the conserved J-encoded phenylalanine. Sequences without an unambiguous match to a single V gene segment were excluded from the earlier analysis of about 630 of the donors. An earlier analysis of some 610 of the donors called V segments functional above 56.7% productive rearrangements and segregating when the between-donor standard deviation exceeded 5%. A statistical classification framework was built to diagnose cytomegalovirus status from the catalog of TCR beta chain sequences. In a later analysis, V and J genes were assigned by comparing TCR nucleotide sequences against IMGT/GENE-DB human TR gene sequences. Using the TCRdist pipeline, a later analysis assigned CDR3 sequences along with most-parsimonious VDJ recombination scenarios. In a later analysis, each TCR beta chain was defined by its CDR3 amino acid sequence together with its V-gene family, and reads lacking a unique V-gene family were excluded. To address suspected cross-contamination and a sequencing artifact, a later analysis removed a few hundred highly shared, low-generation-probability nucleotide sequences. A later analysis calculated a clonal expansion index for each public chain from normalized within-repertoire ranks of inferred template counts. In a later analysis, generation probabilities were computed using a VDJ recombination model fitted to out-of-frame rearrangements, and the results were checked against IGoR. A later analysis scored TCR-TCR, TCR-HLA and TCR-CMV co-occurrence with hypergeometric tests, applying a repertoire-size bias correction to TCR pairs. In a later analysis, false discovery rates were estimated by permuting HLA or CMV assignments 20 times. In a later analysis, co-occurring TCRs were grouped with DBSCAN, and TCRdist sequence similarity was added when clustering was performed within HLA-allele-positive subsets. Repertoires with fewer than 30,000 or more than 120,000 public chains were left out of co-occurrence clustering, as were about 5 repertoires with anomalous nucleotide sharing. The source is immuneACCESS, and TCRdb retained only in-frame sequences with V and J called. Part of the clones is not carried over; for the studies checked, unresolved V genes explain less than half of this, and the remainder is unexplained. That table furnishes V, J and clone size, whereas the DNA furnished D and trimming. The sample data list about 160,000 clones, and 60% to 85% of these were observed just once. The biggest ten clones account for around 3% of the sample.

Broader findings and caveats from the paper: Linkage disequilibrium might explain the correlated functional status among segregating V segments, but an unknown experimental factor could not be ruled out. In a later genetic analysis, fewer N-insertions in productive TCRs were reported among donors in an Asian-associated ancestry cluster than the roughly 670-donor mean. In a later analysis, most CMV-associated TCR beta chains were found to appear HLA-restricted, with HLA associations seemingly driven largely by CMV exposure. An earlier analysis of around 600 of the donors showed that most TCR beta V segments appeared in productive rearrangements either about 87% or about 30% of the time, which broadly matched IMGT annotations. A further reported finding was that TCR beta sequences accurately predicted the HLA-A and HLA-B alleles for most subjects in the first cohort. The classifier was reported to diagnose cytomegalovirus status with high specificity and sensitivity in both the original and validation cohorts. According to a later analysis, TCR association rates differed among HLA loci, with DRB1 alleles showing the most associated TCRs and HLA-C alleles showing the fewest. In a later analysis, about 16,000 TCR beta sequences were associated with specific HLA alleles at a false discovery rate of 0.05. A total of 150 to 200 TCR beta chains were listed by the study as associated with cytomegalovirus. Sequencing depth was assumed to be roughly uniform across donors in the presence/absence analyses, though that assumption may not hold. Most TCR sequences were seen in very few donors, while some public TCRs were found in many individuals. HLA typing was unavailable for some donors at each locus, so association tests used only the typed subset. V-gene and J-gene trimming of TCR beta chains was associated with a missense DCLRE1C variant in a later genetic analysis, and the association was replicated in an independent cohort. When HLA alleles, especially DR and DQ, strongly co-occurred, TCR associations were difficult to assign to individual alleles. The earlier analysis of about 600 of the donors excluded fewer than 20 rarely observed V segments, including chromosome 9 orphons, because counts were too low. A few of the identified cytomegalovirus-associated TCR beta chains were confirmed in vitro to be specific for cytomegalovirus antigens. This cohort had only TCR beta chains sequenced, and the lack of alpha or paired-chain data limited which features could be detected. Immune exposure information for the cohort was limited to CMV serostatus. It was suggested by the authors that the approach could potentially be generalized to other disease states and immunological phenotypes. A cluster of highly shared sequence variants was judged likely to represent a technical artifact of the sequencing pipeline. According to a later analysis, parvovirus B19, influenza, CMV and Epstein-Barr virus appeared linked to several top co-occurrence clusters. Compared with equally common non-associated chains, HLA-associated TCR beta chains in a later analysis were more clonally expanded and had lower generation probabilities.

The sample holds one count of this clone. Its binding antigen is unknown. Per-base qualities were not stored, and no clone one base away is much larger. The cohort consisted of hundreds of healthy bone marrow donors. All cohort members were sampled while nominally healthy, although unrecorded immune exposures were likely present. The donor tested CMV seropositive and was one of the 289 seropositive cohort members. A peripheral blood sample was provided by each donor, and peripheral blood mononuclear cells were used for TCR beta sequencing. The Qiagen DNeasy Blood Extraction Kit was used to extract genomic DNA from the blood cell samples. The receptor comes from a woman between 45 and 60 years old in good health and CMV-seropositive. Sequencing input: PBMCs.

Here the CDR3 is given as CASSALSGGETDTQYF. The DNA is TGTGCCAGCAGCGCACTTAGCGGGGGGGAGACAGATACGCAGTATTTT. The sequence links TRBV11-1 to TRBJ2-3; 11 bases in between match TRBD2. CDR1 and CDR2 (SGHAT, FQDESV) derive from the germline V gene (reference sequence). V has 5 bases trimmed and J has 3 bases trimmed; junction bases matching no gene number 7. The CDR3 runs 16 residues from the cysteine to the phenylalanine. The entry retains the CDR3 DNA only, 48 bases that are in frame from base 1.